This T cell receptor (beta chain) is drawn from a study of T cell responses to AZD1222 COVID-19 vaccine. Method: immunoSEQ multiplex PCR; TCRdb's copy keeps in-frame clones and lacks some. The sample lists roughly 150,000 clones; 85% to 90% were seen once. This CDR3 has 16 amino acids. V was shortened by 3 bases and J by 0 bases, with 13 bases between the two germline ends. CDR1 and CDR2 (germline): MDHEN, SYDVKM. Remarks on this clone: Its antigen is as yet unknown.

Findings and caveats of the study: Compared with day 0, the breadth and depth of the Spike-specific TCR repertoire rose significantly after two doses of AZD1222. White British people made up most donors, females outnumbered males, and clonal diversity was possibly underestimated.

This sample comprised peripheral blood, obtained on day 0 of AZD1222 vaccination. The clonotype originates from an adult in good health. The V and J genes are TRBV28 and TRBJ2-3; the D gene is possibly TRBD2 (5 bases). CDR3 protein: CASSFVVGESTDTQYF. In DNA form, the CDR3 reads TGTGCCAGCAGTTTTGTGGTGGGAGAAAGCACAGATACGCAGTATTTT.